This T cell receptor (beta chain) originates from a study of identical twins. This clonotype showed up just once. Its antigen remains unknown. No conserved phenylalanine or tryptophan ends this CDR3, so it is likely a read error. The CDR3 consists of 15 residues. CDR1 is MNHEY and CDR2 is SVGEGT in the germline V gene. V lost 5 bases and J lost 7; bases outside the gene matches: 11. TCRdb processed the 5' RACE reads anew with MiXCR; each CDR3 protein has one entry. This table holds 1,800,000 or so distinct CDR3 sequences, 25% to 35% found once. General study findings and limits: The analysis was cross-sectional rather than longitudinal within donors.

Sequencing was done on a sample of cord blood. This sequence joins TRBV6-2 or TRBV6-3 and TRBJ2-1, with 7 bases lining up with TRBD2. The sequence derives from a newborn girl in good health. CDR3 coding DNA: TGTGCCAGCAGTGGCGGACTCTCCGGGAGGAATGAGCAGTTCTTA. This gives the protein CASSGGLSGRNEQFL.